Listed below are T cell receptor beta chains from one sample, sequenced in a study of vaccination effects on CD4 cells after COVID-19. Sequenced by immunoSEQ multiplex PCR; TCRdb stores in-frame clones only, minus some. The table has about 31,000 clones, roughly four fifths seen once. Their antigen targets remain unknown. The source was CD4+ T cells from PBMCs cultured with HCoV-229E spike peptides, collected after COVID-19 vaccination. These TCRs come from a human donor who received a COVID-19 vaccine. Both conserved end residues are part of each CDR3. A D gene is named only where the DNA matches it firmly. Size values are once, few and many counts, or a class for expanded clones, and some rows have none.

abundance | d_gene | len | j_gene | v_gene | CDR3aa | CDR3nt
. | . | 16 | TRBJ1-1 | TRBV7-8 | CASSSYRDGQNTEAFF | TGTGCCAGCAGCTCGTACCGGGACGGACAGAACACTGAAGCTTTCTTT
. | . | 15 | TRBJ2-7 | TRBV15 | CATSRDRQVSYEQYF | TGTGCCACCAGCAGAGATCGACAGGTCTCCTACGAGCAGTACTTC
. | . | 15 | TRBJ2-7 | TRBV30 | CAWSVLPGDDYEQYF | TGTGCCTGGAGTGTACTCCCCGGGGATGACTACGAGCAGTACTTC
few | TRBD2 | 17 | TRBJ2-1 | TRBV5-1 | CASSGSSGGSSYNEQFF | TGCGCCAGCAGCGGCTCTAGCGGGGGGAGCTCCTACAATGAGCAGTTCTTC
. | . | 17 | TRBJ2-5 | TRBV19 | CASSVRTSDGGQETQYF | TGTGCCAGTAGTGTCCGGACGAGCGACGGGGGCCAAGAGACCCAGTACTTC
. | . | 15 | TRBJ1-1 | TRBV6-6 | CASSGMGVSGTEAFF | TGTGCCAGCAGTGGAATGGGCGTATCGGGCACTGAAGCTTTCTTT
. | TRBD1 | 13 | TRBJ1-2 | TRBV12-3/TRBV12-4 | CASSEDRVRGYTF | TGTGCCAGCAGTGAGGACAGGGTCCGTGGCTACACCTTC
. | TRBD2 | 13 | TRBJ2-7 | TRBV6-4 | CASSQREGHEQYF | TGTGCCAGCTCTCAGCGGGAGGGTCACGAGCAGTACTTC
few | . | 14 | TRBJ1-2 | TRBV14 | CASSPYIGVGGYTF | TGTGCCAGCAGCCCCTACATAGGCGTGGGAGGCTACACCTTC
. | . | 14 | TRBJ1-6 | TRBV5-1 | CASSWTGSGSPLHF | TGCGCCAGCAGTTGGACGGGGTCGGGGTCACCCCTCCACTTT